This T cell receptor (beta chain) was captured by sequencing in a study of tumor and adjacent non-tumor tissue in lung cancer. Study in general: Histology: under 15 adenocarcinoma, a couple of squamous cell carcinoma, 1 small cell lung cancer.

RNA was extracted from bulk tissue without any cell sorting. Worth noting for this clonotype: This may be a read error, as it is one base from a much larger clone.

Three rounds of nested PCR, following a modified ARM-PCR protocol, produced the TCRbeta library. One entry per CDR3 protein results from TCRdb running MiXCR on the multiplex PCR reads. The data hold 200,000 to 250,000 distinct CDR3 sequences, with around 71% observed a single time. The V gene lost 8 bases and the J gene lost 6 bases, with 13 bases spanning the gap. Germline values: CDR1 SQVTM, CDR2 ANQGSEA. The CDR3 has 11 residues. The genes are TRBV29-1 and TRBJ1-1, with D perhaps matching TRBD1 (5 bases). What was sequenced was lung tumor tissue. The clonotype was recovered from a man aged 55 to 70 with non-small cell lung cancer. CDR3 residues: CSLGWGAEAFF. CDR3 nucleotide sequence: TGCAGCTTGGGATGGGGCGCTGAAGCTTTCTTT.